This T cell receptor (beta chain) was recovered during a study of blood T cell repertoires in COVID-19. Study details: Acute-phase and convalescent COVID-19 samples originated in the United States, Italy and Spain. PBMCs, B-cell-depleted T cells, or T cells were the source of the cDNA or gDNA that made up the material.

In this sample, this clone turned up once. Assay: immunoSEQ multiplex PCR; the TCRdb copy retains only in-frame clones and omits some. This table holds around 120,000 clones, approximately 82% found once. Germline V lookup: CDR1 SNHLY, CDR2 FYNNEI. Trimming took off 6 bases at V and 4 bases at J, with 16 bases between the two ends. This CDR3 is 15 amino acids long. This chain links TRBV2 with TRBJ1-3, with D perhaps matching TRBD1 (6 bases). This clonotype originated in a man aged 25 to 40 with acute or convalescent COVID-19. The sample was peripheral blood. The CDR3 region is CASRLTGTLGNTIYF. CDR3 nucleotide sequence: TGTGCCAGCAGACTAACCGGGACACTAGGAAACACCATATATTTT.